A single sample gave rise to the 21 T cell receptor beta chains below, sequenced in a study of T cell responses to AZD1222 COVID-19 vaccine. The method was immunoSEQ multiplex PCR; TCRdb's version includes in-frame clones alone and lacks a portion of them. This table has some 180,000 clones, more than 85% appearing once. Specimen: peripheral blood, collected 28 days after the second AZD1222 dose. The receptors come from an adult who received the AZD1222 COVID-19 vaccine.

The chain combines TRBV4-1 with TRBJ1-2; D ambiguous. V lost 2 bases, J lost 5 bases, and 18 bases lay in between. This CDR3 contains 16 residues. Germline V gene lookup returns CDR1 MGHRA and CDR2 YSYEKL. The CDR3 spells CASSQSTPEGVYGYTF. In DNA form, the CDR3 reads TGCGCCAGCAGCCAATCGACCCCTGAGGGAGTTTATGGCTACACCTTC.

This clone appeared a single time. J is TRBJ2-5 and V is TRBV10-3; the match to TRBD2 covers 10 bases. This CDR3 spans 14 amino acids. J lost 4 bases, V lost 4 bases, and 3 bases had no gene match. Per the germline V gene, CDR1 is ENHRY and CDR2 is SYGVKD. Written as DNA, the CDR3 is TGTGCCATCAGTGGGACTAGCGGCGGAGAGACCCAGTACTTC. It encodes CAISGTSGGETQYF.

This sequence joins TRBV5-1 and TRBJ2-6, with D uncertain. The germline gives CDR1 SGHRS, CDR2 YFSETQ. CDR3 length equals 15 residues. Trimming pared 1 base from V and 2 bases from J, leaving 7 bases between. In nucleotides, the CDR3 is TGCGCCAGCAGCTTGTGGCTTGCTGGGGCCAACGTCCTGACTTTC. Protein: CASSLWLAGANVLTF.

The J gene is TRBJ2-7, the V gene TRBV27; 8 nucleotides agree with TRBD1. The CDR3 covers 14 residues. Germline CDR1 is MNHEY and CDR2 is SMNVEV (reference sequence). The trim removed 5 bases at V and 2 bases at J, leaving 5 bases unmatched. The CDR3 protein is CASSIRTGPYEQYF. The DNA for the CDR3 is TGTGCCAGCAGTATACGGACAGGGCCCTACGAGCAGTACTTC.

The V and J genes are TRBV9 and TRBJ2-3, with D unresolved. Germline V gene sequence: CDR1 SGDLS, CDR2 YYNGEE. The CDR3 contains 13 residues. V gave up 2 bases and J gave up 4 bases, with 8 bases separating them. The CDR3 DNA follows: TGTGCCAGCAGCGTTGGACGAGCAGATACGCAGTATTTT. Translation gives CASSVGRADTQYF.

The chain is built from TRBV19 and TRBJ2-7; 8 bases are shared with TRBD1. The CDR3 consists of 13 residues. Unmatched junction bases numbered 6, after V lost 9 bases and J lost 2 bases. In germline, CDR1 is LNHDA, CDR2 SQIVND (reference sequence). The CDR3 sequence: CASGQGSPYEQYF. The DNA for the CDR3 is TGTGCCAGCGGACAGGGCTCTCCCTACGAGCAGTACTTC.

V and J are TRBV7-8 and TRBJ1-1; D perhaps matches TRBD1 (5 bases). CDR1 and CDR2 from the germline V gene are SGHVS and FQNEAQ. The CDR3 extends over 13 amino acids. Trimming took 2 bases from V and 5 from J, leaving 9 bases between them. The CDR3, as DNA: TGTGCCAGCAGCTTATATCGGGGGACTGAAGCTTTCTTT. Protein product: CASSLYRGTEAFF. Using reference TRBV7-8 and TRBJ1-1 for the parts outside the CDR3, the full variable domain is GAGVSQSPRYKVAKRGQDVALRCDPISGHVSLFWYQQALGQGPEFLTYFQNEAQLDKSGLPSDRFFAERPEGSVSTLKIQRTQQEDSAVYLCASSLYRGTEAFFGQGTRLTVV.

This chain joins TRBV19 and TRBJ1-4; D gene unclear. Germline V lookup: CDR1 LNHDA, CDR2 SQIVND (reference sequence). The length of the CDR3 is 15 residues. Trimming shortened V by 1 base and J by 8 bases, and 14 bases separated the two germline ends. CDR3 sequence reads: CASSIVGSKDEKLFF. In DNA, the CDR3 is TGTGCCAGTAGTATAGTCGGCAGTAAGGACGAAAAACTGTTTTTT.

This clone was found once. The CDR3 DNA follows: TGTGCCAGCTGGGGGGGACAGGGTAGCAATGAGCAGTTCTTC. This sequence encodes CASWGGQGSNEQFF. The chain combines TRBV6-5 with TRBJ2-1; TRBD1 aligns across 9 bases. This CDR3 is built from 14 residues. V lost 8 bases and J lost 6; bases outside the gene matches: 8. CDR1 is MNHEY, CDR2 SVGAGI, per germline.

The chain has TRBV7-2 and TRBJ1-5, with D maybe TRBD1 (5 bases). Germline V CDR1 and CDR2: SGHTA, FQGNSA. The V end was cut by 1 base, the J end by 0 bases, with 7 bases between. CDR3 length: 15 amino acids. Here the CDR3 reads CASSLGRDSNQPQHF. In DNA form, the CDR3 reads TGTGCCAGCAGCTTAGGCAGGGATAGCAATCAGCCCCAGCATTTT.

This chain uses TRBV5-6 with TRBJ2-5, with a tentative D call TRBD2 (6 bases). Between the trimmed V and J ends, which lost 4 bases and 2 bases, there was a span of 12 bases. The CDR3 contains 14 residues. Germline CDR1 reads SGHDT; CDR2 reads YYEEEE. Here the CDR3 DNA reads TGTGCCAGCAGCCCTTGGGGGGAACAAGAGACCCAGTACTTC. Its protein product is CASSPWGEQETQYF.

This chain joins TRBV11-1 and TRBJ1-2; D is uncertain. V was pared by 5 bases and J by 4 bases, with 14 bases between. The germline V gene encodes CDR1 SGHAT and CDR2 FQDESV (reference sequence). The CDR3 covers 14 residues. The CDR3 spells CASSRTRGTYGYTF. The CDR3 region has the DNA TGTGCCAGCAGCCGAACCCGGGGAACCTATGGCTACACCTTC.

This rearrangement joins TRBV27 to TRBJ2-2, with TRBD1 matching 8 bases. Looked up from germline, CDR1 is MNHEY and CDR2 is SMNVEV (reference sequence). This CDR3 has 15 amino acids. V lost 6 bases, J lost 4 bases, and 7 bases stayed unmatched. Here the CDR3 DNA reads TGTGCCAGCAGATATACGGACAGGGCCACCGGGGAGCTGTTTTTT. It is translated as CASRYTDRATGELFF.

The chain carries TRBV28 and TRBJ1-4; no firm D call. The germline V gene encodes CDR1 MDHEN and CDR2 SYDVKM. The V end was cut by 5 bases, the J end by 14 bases, with 15 bases between. This CDR3 is 12 amino acids long. CDR3 DNA sequence: TGTGCCAGCAGTAAACAAACATCCGGTCTGTTTTTT. Translating gives CASSKQTSGLFF.

The chain employs TRBV4-2 and TRBJ2-1; 7 bases map to TRBD2. Germline CDR1 is LGHNA and CDR2 is YNFKEQ. The J segment lost 2 bases and the V segment lost 4 bases, leaving 2 bases of the junction unmatched. The CDR3 spans 14 residues. This CDR3 reads CASSRGSPYNEQFF. In DNA form, the CDR3 reads TGTGCCAGCAGCCGCGGGAGCCCCTACAATGAGCAGTTCTTC.

The genes are TRBV7-6 and TRBJ1-4, with a weak D call TRBD1 (5 bases). V was cut by 1 base and J by 3 bases, with 9 bases left in between. The CDR3 runs 15 residues. Germline loops: CDR1 SGHVS, CDR2 FNYEAQ. The CDR3 DNA reads as TGTGCCAGCAGCTTAGAGACAGCAGCTAATGAAAAACTGTTTTTT. Translated, it gives CASSLETAANEKLFF. The entire variable domain, with the rest obtained from reference TRBV7-6 and TRBJ1-4, is as follows: GAGVSQSPRYKVTKRGQDVALRCDPISGHVSLYWYRQALGQGPEFLTYFNYEAQQDKSGLPNDRFSAERPEGSISTLTIQRTEQRDSAMYRCASSLETAANEKLFFGSGTQLSVL.

This clone has a single count. Other DNA variants within this sample encode the same CDR3. This rearrangement joins TRBV7-2 to TRBJ1-3, with 10 bases lining up with TRBD1. The CDR3 has 14 amino acids. V lost 3 bases to trimming and J lost 4 bases; unmatched junction nucleotides: 0. Germline V gene data show CDR1 as SGHTA and CDR2 as FQGNSA. The CDR3 coding sequence is TGTGCCAGCAGCTTGGGACAGGGGGGAAACACCATATATTTT. It yields the protein CASSLGQGGNTIYF.

V usage is TRBV11-2 and J usage is TRBJ2-1; D uncertain. The CDR3 length is 15 residues. The germline V gene encodes CDR1 SGHAT and CDR2 FQNNGV. V lost 9 bases and J lost 0, with 15 bases in between. CDR3 residues: CASQDRVSSYNEQFF. As DNA, the CDR3 is TGTGCCAGTCAGGATAGGGTGAGCTCCTACAATGAGCAGTTCTTC.

Concerning this clone: At one end the junction does not follow the germline gene, possibly because of a read error. The chain carries TRBV6-5 and TRBJ2-7; D perhaps matches TRBD1 (5 bases). The CDR3 has 15 amino acids. Germline V gene sequence: CDR1 MNHEY, CDR2 SVGAGI. The CDR3 spells CASTYTQGGTYEQYF. In nucleotides, the CDR3 is TGTGCCAGCACTTACACCCAGGGCGGCACCTACGAGCAGTACTTC.

The chain links TRBV14 to TRBJ1-4; D gene uncertain. V was trimmed by 4 bases and J by 2 bases, leaving 11 bases between them. Germline CDR1 is SGHDN and CDR2 is FVKESK. The CDR3 spans 15 residues. The CDR3 bases are TGTGCCAGCAGCCCGGAAAGAGGGACTAATGAAAAACTGTTTTTT. The encoded protein is CASSPERGTNEKLFF.

This chain joins TRBV5-8 and TRBJ2-3, with 7 bases aligning to TRBD2. V trimming: 7 bases; J trimming: 2 bases; junction bases outside the gene matches: 13. Germline CDR1 SGHTS, CDR2 YDEGEE. This CDR3 spans 16 amino acids. CDR3 region: CASGLGLGGHTDTQYF. CDR3 nucleotides: TGTGCCAGCGGACTTGGACTAGGCGGGCACACAGATACGCAGTATTTT.